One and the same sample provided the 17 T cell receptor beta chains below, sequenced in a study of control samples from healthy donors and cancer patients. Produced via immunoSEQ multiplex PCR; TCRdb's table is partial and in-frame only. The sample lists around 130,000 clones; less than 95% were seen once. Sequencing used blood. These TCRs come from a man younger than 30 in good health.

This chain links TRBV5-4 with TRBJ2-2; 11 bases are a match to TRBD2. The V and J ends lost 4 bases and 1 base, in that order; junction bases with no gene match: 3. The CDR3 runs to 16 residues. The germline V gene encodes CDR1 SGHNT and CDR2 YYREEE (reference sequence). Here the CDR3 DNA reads TGTGCCAGCAGCCCTAGCGGGGGGCAGAACACCGGGGAGCTGTTTTTT. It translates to CASSPSGGQNTGELFF.

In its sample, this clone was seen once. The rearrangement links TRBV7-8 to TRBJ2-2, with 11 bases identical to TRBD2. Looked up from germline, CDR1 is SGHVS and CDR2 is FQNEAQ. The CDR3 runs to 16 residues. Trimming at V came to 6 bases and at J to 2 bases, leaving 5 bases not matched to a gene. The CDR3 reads CASRSSGGFNTGELFF. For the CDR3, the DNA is TGTGCCAGCAGGTCTAGCGGGGGGTTCAACACCGGGGAGCTGTTTTTT.

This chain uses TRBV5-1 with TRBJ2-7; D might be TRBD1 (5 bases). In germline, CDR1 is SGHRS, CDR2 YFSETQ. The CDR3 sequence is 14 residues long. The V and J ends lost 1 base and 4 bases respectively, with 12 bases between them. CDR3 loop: CASSLSRAVYEQYF. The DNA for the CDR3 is TGCGCCAGCAGCTTGAGCAGGGCGGTATACGAGCAGTACTTC.

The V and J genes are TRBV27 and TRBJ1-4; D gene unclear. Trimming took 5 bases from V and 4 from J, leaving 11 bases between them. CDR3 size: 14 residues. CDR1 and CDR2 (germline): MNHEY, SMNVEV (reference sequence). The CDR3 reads CASSPPGLNEKLFF. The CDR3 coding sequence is TGTGCCAGCAGTCCACCGGGCCTTAATGAAAAACTGTTTTTT.

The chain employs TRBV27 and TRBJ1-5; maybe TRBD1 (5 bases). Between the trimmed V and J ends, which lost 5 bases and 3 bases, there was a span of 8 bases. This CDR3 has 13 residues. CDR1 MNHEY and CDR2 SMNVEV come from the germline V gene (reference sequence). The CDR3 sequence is CASSGADNQPQHF. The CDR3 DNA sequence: TGTGCCAGCAGTGGGGCGGACAATCAGCCCCAGCATTTT.

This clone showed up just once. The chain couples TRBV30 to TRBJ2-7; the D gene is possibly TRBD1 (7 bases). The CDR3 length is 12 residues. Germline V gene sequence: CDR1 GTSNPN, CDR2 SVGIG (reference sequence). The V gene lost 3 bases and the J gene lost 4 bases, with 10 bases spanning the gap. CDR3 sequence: CAWRAGGYEQYF. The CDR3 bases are TGTGCCTGGAGAGCAGGGGGGTACGAGCAGTACTTC.

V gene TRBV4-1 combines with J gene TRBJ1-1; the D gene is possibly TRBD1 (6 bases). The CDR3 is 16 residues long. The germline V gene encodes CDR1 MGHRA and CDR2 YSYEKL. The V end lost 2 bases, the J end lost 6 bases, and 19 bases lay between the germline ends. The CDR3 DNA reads TGCGCCAGCAGCCAACTTCCCCCTACAGGGTACGCTGAAGCTTTCTTT. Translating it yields CASSQLPPTGYAEAFF.

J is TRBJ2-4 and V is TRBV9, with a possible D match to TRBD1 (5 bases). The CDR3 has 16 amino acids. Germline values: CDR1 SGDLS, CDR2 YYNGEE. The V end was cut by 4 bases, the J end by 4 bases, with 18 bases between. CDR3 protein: CASSPRLGADKNIQYF. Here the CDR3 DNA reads TGTGCCAGCAGCCCACGGTTAGGGGCGGATAAAAACATTCAGTACTTC.

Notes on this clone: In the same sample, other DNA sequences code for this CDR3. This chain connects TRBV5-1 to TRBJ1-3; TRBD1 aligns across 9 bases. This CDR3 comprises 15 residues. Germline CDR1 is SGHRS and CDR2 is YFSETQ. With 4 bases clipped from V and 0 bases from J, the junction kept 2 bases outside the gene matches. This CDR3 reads CASSPTGGSGNTIYF. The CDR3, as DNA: TGCGCCAGCAGCCCGACAGGGGGCTCTGGAAACACCATATATTTT.

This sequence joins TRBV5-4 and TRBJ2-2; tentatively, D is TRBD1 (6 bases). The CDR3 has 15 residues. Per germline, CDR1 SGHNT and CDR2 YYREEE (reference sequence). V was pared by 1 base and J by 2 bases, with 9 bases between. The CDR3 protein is CASSLRQENTGELFF. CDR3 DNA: TGTGCCAGCAGCTTGAGACAGGAAAACACCGGGGAGCTGTTTTTT.

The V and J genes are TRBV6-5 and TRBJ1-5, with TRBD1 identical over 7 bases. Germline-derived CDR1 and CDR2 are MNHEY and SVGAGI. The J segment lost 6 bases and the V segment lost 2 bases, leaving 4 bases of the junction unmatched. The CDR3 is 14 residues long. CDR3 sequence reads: CASSYDRVSQPQHF. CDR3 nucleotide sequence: TGTGCCAGCAGTTACGACAGGGTGAGTCAGCCCCAGCATTTT.

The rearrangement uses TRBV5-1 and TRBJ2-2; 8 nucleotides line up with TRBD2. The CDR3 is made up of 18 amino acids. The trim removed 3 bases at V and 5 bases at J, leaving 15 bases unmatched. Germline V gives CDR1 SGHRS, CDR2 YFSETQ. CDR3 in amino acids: CASSSGFSGTSRTGELFF. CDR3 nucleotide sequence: TGCGCCAGCAGCTCCGGTTTTTCCGGGACTAGTCGTACCGGGGAGCTGTTTTTT.

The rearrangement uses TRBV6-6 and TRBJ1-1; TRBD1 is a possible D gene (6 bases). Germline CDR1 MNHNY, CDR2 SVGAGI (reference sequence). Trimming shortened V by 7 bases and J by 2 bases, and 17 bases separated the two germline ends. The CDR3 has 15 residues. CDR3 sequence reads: CASTPTGPLNTEAFF. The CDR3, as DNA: TGTGCCAGCACCCCCACAGGGCCCCTTAACACTGAAGCTTTCTTT.

The CDR3 loop is CASSHGHEKLFF. The DNA of the CDR3 is TGTGCCAGCAGCCACGGACATGAAAAACTGTTTTTT. The chain carries TRBV14 and TRBJ1-4; D remains ambiguous. V was clipped by 3 bases and J by 6 bases, with 5 bases between them. The CDR3 sequence is 12 residues long. Germline CDR1 and CDR2: SGHDN and FVKESK.

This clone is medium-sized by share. CDR3 amino acids: CASSAGGDRVFAGNTIYF. Here the CDR3 DNA reads TGTGCCAGCAGTGCTGGTGGGGACAGGGTTTTCGCTGGAAACACCATATATTTT. The chain recombines TRBV2 with TRBJ1-3, with TRBD1 matching over 9 bases. Trimming took 4 bases from V and 2 from J; bases not matched to a gene: 12. Germline V CDR1 and CDR2: SNHLY, FYNNEI. The CDR3 covers 18 residues.

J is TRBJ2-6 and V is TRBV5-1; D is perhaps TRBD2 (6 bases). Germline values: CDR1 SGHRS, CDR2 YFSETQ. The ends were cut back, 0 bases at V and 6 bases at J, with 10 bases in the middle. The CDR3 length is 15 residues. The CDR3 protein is CASSLDSGVANVLTF. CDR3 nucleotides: TGCGCCAGCAGCTTGGATTCGGGGGTGGCCAACGTCCTGACTTTC.

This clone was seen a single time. The CDR3 sequence: CASRDNLDYGYTF. In DNA form, the CDR3 reads TGTGCCAGCAGGGACAACCTAGACTATGGCTACACCTTC. The chain employs TRBV19 and TRBJ1-2; D possibly corresponds to TRBD1 (6 bases). The CDR3 runs 13 residues. Trimming left V 9 bases short and J 3 bases short, with 14 bases between. Germline V gives CDR1 LNHDA, CDR2 SQIVND (reference sequence).